This entry concerns a single TCR beta chain. This clonotype has ten or more counts. The antigen this receptor binds is unknown. No base quality information exists; no much larger clone differs at one position. This sample was included in a study of T cells in Graves' hyperthyroidism and ophthalmopathy (dated by TCRdb to between 2019 and 2020). Looking at the study overall: Peripheral blood samples were taken at initial diagnosis, before any treatment was given. A discovery cohort of fewer than 110 patients, fewer than 50 with Graves' ophthalmopathy and over 55 with stable Graves' hyperthyroidism, was used to find distinguishing TCR V-J signatures. Whether ophthalmopathy could be predicted prospectively was tested in an independent validation cohort made up of roughly 20 hyperthyroidism patients plus 17 patients who later progressed to ophthalmopathy. The approximately 97 discovery patients were randomly divided into training and test sets at a 7:3 ratio. In about 6 Graves' hyperthyroidism patients, the study also compared T-cell repertoires from thyroid tissue with T-cell repertoires from blood. Following sampling, methimazole starting at 30 mg daily was given to hyperthyroidism patients, and high-dose intravenous methylprednisolone was given to ophthalmopathy patients. TCR Vbeta CDR3 sequencing of 140 or so peripheral blood samples (43 ophthalmopathy, about 74 hyperthyroidism and roughly 17 progressor patients) is reported in the paper. Results and caveats for the whole study, not just this receptor: Most expanded thyroid clonotypes (frequency above 0.001) were also found in blood, which suggests that blood repertoires may mirror thyroid immune responses. A model built on a 13 V-J signature distinguished ophthalmopathy from stable hyperthyroidism, reaching roughly 88% sensitivity and around 81% specificity in cross-validation and 80%/75% in testing. Sample size was not statistically predetermined, and investigators were not blinded to group allocation. In validation, the model predicted progression to ophthalmopathy a median of roughly 6.1 months before onset, with roughly 68% sensitivity and about 72% specificity.

The TCR beta CDR3 regions were amplified from RNA transcripts. For the first round of RT-PCR on the TCR CDR3, the HTBI primer set was used together with the Qiagen OneStep RT-PCR kit. A second multiplex PCR round built the libraries, followed by size selection and purification. Libraries were sequenced paired-end with 100 bp reads on an Illumina HiSeq2000. On the authors' methods: SOAPnuke was used to process the raw data, throwing out any read that contained adapters or uncalled bases, had a mean Phred below 15, or lacked an exact constant-primer or identifier match. COPE v1.2.5 was used to merge the high-quality paired reads, and each unique nucleotide sequence was defined as a clonotype. MiTCR v1.1 was used to align clonotypes to the IMGT TRBV, TRBD and TRBJ reference segments. Analysis was restricted to V-J combinations with a frequency above 0.0001, which covered roughly 99% of repertoires. A TCS score was defined as the ratio between F50 (clonal expansion) and ExV (chaos), using BLOSUM62-based TCRdist between CDR3 peptides within each V-J. Welch's t-statistics and random forest reduced 450 to 600 V-J features to 13, which were used in a naive Bayes classifier (R e1071). TCRdb took the public reads, trimmed them with fastp at Q25, ran MiXCR for clone calling and kept in-frame beta chains. Rows with one shared CDR3 protein collapse into an entry with the most common genes and DNA. What appears here as the V and J calls and clone size reflects TCRdb's work, not the paper's. For this sample the table gives about 210,000 distinct CDR3 sequences, of which about 15% were detected only once. Roughly 50% of the sample is in the top ten clones.

Graves' hyperthyroidism was defined as stable when no progression to ophthalmopathy occurred over 18 months of follow-up. Hyperthyroidism patients were newly diagnosed, with disease duration under 2 months, and aged 18 to 65 years. Exclusion was applied to patients with uncontrolled infections, other autoimmune diseases, pregnancy or lactation. Clinical symptoms, serum thyroxine and TRAb, thyroid ultrasound, and orbital computed tomography formed the basis for the diagnoses. Ficoll-Paque density gradient centrifugation was used to isolate PBMCs from about 10 ml of fresh peripheral blood. Total RNA was extracted using Trizol reagent, and RNA quality was assessed on an Agilent 2100 Bioanalyzer. Source material: blood. The receptor's source is a man aged 50 to 59 with Graves' hyperthyroidism.

The CDR3 has the sequence CATSGPRDREETQYF. Here is the DNA: TGTGCCACCAGTGGACCCCGGGACAGGGAAGAGACCCAGTACTTC. The sequence links TRBV24-1 to TRBJ2-5; 9 of the junction bases match TRBD1. The germline V gene yields KGHDR for CDR1 and SFDVKD for CDR2. Measured from the cysteine to the phenylalanine, the CDR3 is 15 residues long. This entry keeps only the CDR3 DNA: 45 bases, framed from base 1. For this chain, trimming is 5 bases at the V end and 3 bases at the J end, and the number of junction bases without a gene match is 6.